The rows below give T cell receptor beta chains drawn from one sample of a study of cytomegalovirus exposure and HLA in healthy donors. Data came from immunoSEQ multiplex PCR; TCRdb stores just in-frame clones and leaves some out. The sample holds fewer than 200,000 clones; approximately 71% are singletons and the top ten take about 1.6%. The sequencing input was PBMCs. These receptors came from a girl between 10 and 17 years old in good health and CMV-seronegative. The CDR3 runs from the conserved cysteine through the conserved F or W. D genes are given only for firm matches. Clone size appears in some rows only: once, few, many, or a class for an expanded clone.

J: TRBJ2-3; V: TRBV6-4; size: -; D: TRBD2; CDR3: CASSDSGTSGGDTQYF; DNA: TGTGCCAGCAGTGACTCCGGGACTAGCGGGGGAGATACGCAGTATTTT
J: TRBJ1-5; V: TRBV29-1; size: -; D: TRBD1; CDR3: CSVQAGGGQPQHF; DNA: TGCAGCGTTCAAGCAGGGGGCGGCCAGCCCCAGCATTTT
J: TRBJ1-5; V: TRBV19; size: few; D: TRBD1; CDR3: CAAQGVGNQPQHF; DNA: TGTGCCGCACAGGGGGTCGGCAATCAGCCCCAGCATTTT
J: TRBJ2-7; V: TRBV7-9; size: -; D: TRBD1; CDR3: CASGQGHYEQYF; DNA: TGTGCCTCCGGACAGGGTCACTACGAGCAGTACTTC
J: TRBJ2-7; V: TRBV9; size: -; D: TRBD1; CDR3: CASSAPGQDYEQYF; DNA: TGTGCCAGCAGCGCCCCGGGACAGGACTACGAGCAGTACTTC
J: TRBJ2-3; V: TRBV29-1; size: -; D: TRBD1; CDR3: CSVEVVPLGGEWADTQYF; DNA: TGCAGCGTTGAAGTCGTTCCCTTAGGGGGCGAGTGGGCAGATACGCAGTATTTT
J: TRBJ1-1; V: TRBV7-9; size: -; D: -; CDR3: CASSLTGTINEAFF; DNA: TGTGCCAGCAGCTTAACCGGGACAATTAATGAAGCTTTCTTT
J: TRBJ2-3; V: TRBV9; size: -; D: TRBD2; CDR3: CASSVRDSGATDTQYF; DNA: TGTGCCAGCAGCGTCCGGGATAGCGGGGCCACAGATACGCAGTATTTT
J: TRBJ1-2; V: TRBV9; size: -; D: -; CDR3: CASSSPRGRDYGYTF; DNA: TGTGCCAGCAGCTCACCCCGCGGCAGGGACTATGGCTACACCTTC
J: TRBJ2-5; V: TRBV29-1; size: -; D: -; CDR3: CSVADRGETQYF; DNA: TGCAGCGTTGCGGACAGAGGAGAGACCCAGTACTTC
J: TRBJ1-2; V: TRBV30; size: few; D: -; CDR3: CAWSGVKAGYGYTF; DNA: TGTGCCTGGAGTGGTGTGAAGGCGGGCTATGGCTACACCTTC
J: TRBJ1-2; V: TRBV9; size: -; D: -; CDR3: CASMEGSGNYGYTF; DNA: TGTGCCAGCATGGAGGGGTCGGGCAACTATGGCTACACCTTC
J: TRBJ2-5; V: TRBV9; size: -; D: -; CDR3: CASSVATRGQETQYF; DNA: TGTGCCAGCAGCGTAGCTACCCGGGGCCAAGAGACCCAGTACTTC
J: TRBJ2-7; V: TRBV7-9; size: once; D: TRBD1; CDR3: CASSLAPHGTGFNEQYF; DNA: TGTGCCAGCAGCTTAGCCCCTCACGGGACAGGGTTCAACGAGCAGTACTTC
J: TRBJ2-4; V: TRBV5-6; size: -; D: -; CDR3: CASSFLQGIYNIQYF; DNA: TGTGCCAGCAGCTTTTTACAGGGAATATATAACATTCAGTACTTC
J: TRBJ2-1; V: TRBV29-1; size: few; D: -; CDR3: CSVARNEQFF; DNA: TGCAGCGTTGCGCGCAATGAGCAGTTCTTC
J: TRBJ2-7; V: TRBV2; size: -; D: TRBD2; CDR3: CATRWGRGYEQYF; DNA: TGTGCCACCCGCTGGGGGAGGGGCTACGAGCAGTACTTC
J: TRBJ1-1; V: TRBV5-1; size: few; D: -; CDR3: CASSSSEAFF; DNA: TGCGCCAGCAGCTCCTCTGAAGCTTTCTTT
J: TRBJ1-4; V: TRBV30; size: -; D: -; CDR3: CAWTGVGEKLFF; DNA: TGTGCCTGGACAGGGGTTGGGGAAAAACTGTTTTTT
J: TRBJ2-6; V: TRBV6-5; size: few; D: -; CDR3: CAATTGANVLTF; DNA: TGTGCTGCGACAACCGGGGCCAACGTCCTGACTTTC
J: TRBJ2-7; V: TRBV5-1; size: few; D: -; CDR3: CARSLDGYEQYF; DNA: TGCGCCAGAAGCTTGGACGGGTACGAGCAGTACTTC
J: TRBJ1-4; V: TRBV15; size: -; D: -; CDR3: CATSRVGDGGVEKLFF; DNA: TGTGCCACCAGCAGAGTAGGCGATGGAGGGGTTGAAAAACTGTTTTTT
J: TRBJ2-5; V: TRBV5-1; size: -; D: -; CDR3: CASSFSSQETQYF; DNA: TGCGCCAGCAGCTTCTCTAGTCAAGAGACCCAGTACTTC
J: TRBJ2-5; V: TRBV7-7; size: few; D: TRBD2; CDR3: CASSFLGAGQETQYF; DNA: TGTGCTAGCAGCTTTCTTGGAGCGGGGCAAGAGACCCAGTACTTC
J: TRBJ2-7; V: TRBV29-1; size: -; D: TRBD2; CDR3: CSVSGGSYEQYF; DNA: TGCAGCGTTTCGGGGGGATCCTACGAGCAGTACTTC
J: TRBJ1-2; V: TRBV19; size: -; D: TRBD1; CDR3: CASKDRGDNYGYTF; DNA: TGTGCCAGTAAGGACAGGGGGGATAACTATGGCTACACCTTC
J: TRBJ2-1; V: TRBV2; size: -; D: -; CDR3: CASSGGYNEQFF; DNA: TGTGCCAGCAGTGGAGGTTACAATGAGCAGTTCTTC
J: TRBJ1-1; V: TRBV6-5; size: -; D: TRBD1; CDR3: CASESGQGTEAFF; DNA: TGTGCCAGCGAGTCGGGACAGGGCACTGAAGCTTTCTTT
J: TRBJ1-1; V: TRBV29-1; size: -; D: TRBD1; CDR3: CSVARGEAFF; DNA: TGCAGCGTTGCCAGGGGGGAAGCTTTCTTT